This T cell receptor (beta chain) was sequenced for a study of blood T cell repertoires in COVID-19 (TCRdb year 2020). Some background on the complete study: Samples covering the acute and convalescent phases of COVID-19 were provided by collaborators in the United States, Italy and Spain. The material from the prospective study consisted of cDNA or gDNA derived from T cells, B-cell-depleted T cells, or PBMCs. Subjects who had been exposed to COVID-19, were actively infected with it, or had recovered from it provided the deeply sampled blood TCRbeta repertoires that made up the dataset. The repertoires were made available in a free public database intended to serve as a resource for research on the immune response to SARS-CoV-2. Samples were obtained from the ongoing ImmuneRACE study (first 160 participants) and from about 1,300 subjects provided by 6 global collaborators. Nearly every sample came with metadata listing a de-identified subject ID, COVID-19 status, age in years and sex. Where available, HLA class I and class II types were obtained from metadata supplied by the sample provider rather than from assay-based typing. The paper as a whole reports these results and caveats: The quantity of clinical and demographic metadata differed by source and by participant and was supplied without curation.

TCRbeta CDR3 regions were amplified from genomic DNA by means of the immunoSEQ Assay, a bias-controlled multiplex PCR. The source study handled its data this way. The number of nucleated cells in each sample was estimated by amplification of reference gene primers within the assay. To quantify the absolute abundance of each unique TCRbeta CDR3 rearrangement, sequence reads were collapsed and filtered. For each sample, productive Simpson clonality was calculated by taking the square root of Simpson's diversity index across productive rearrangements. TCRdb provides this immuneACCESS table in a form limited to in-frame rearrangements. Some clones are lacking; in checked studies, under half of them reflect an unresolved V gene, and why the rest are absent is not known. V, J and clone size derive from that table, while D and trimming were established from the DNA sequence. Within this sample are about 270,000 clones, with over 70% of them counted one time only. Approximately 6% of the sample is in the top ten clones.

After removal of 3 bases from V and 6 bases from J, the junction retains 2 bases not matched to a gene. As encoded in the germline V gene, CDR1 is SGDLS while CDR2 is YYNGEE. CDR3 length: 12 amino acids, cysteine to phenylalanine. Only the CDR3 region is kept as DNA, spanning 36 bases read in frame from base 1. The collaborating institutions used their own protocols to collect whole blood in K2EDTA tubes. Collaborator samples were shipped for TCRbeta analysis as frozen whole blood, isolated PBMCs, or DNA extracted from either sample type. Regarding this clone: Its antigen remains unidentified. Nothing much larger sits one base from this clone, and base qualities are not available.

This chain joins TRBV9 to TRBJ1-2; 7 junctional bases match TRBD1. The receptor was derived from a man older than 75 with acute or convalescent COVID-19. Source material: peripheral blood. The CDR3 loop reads CASSATGNGYTF. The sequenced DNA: TGTGCCAGCAGCGCGACAGGGAATGGCTACACCTTC.